This entry is about one TCR beta chain. What antigen it recognizes has not been identified. Per-base quality was not reported, and no clone a single base away is much larger than it. The V and J ends are trimmed by 2 bases and 9 bases, leaving 14 bases between them. The CDR1 and CDR2 encoded by the germline V gene (reference sequence) are MNHEY and SMNVEV. Inclusive of the bounding cysteine and phenylalanine, the CDR3 is 14 residues long. Only the CDR3 DNA stays, 42 bases, in frame from base 1. The data derive from a study of control samples from healthy donors and cancer patients (TCRdb year 2020). Library creation used the immunoSEQ multiplex PCR assay. TCRdb carries this immuneACCESS record with in-frame sequences only. Its versions omit some clonotypes, under half of them owing to an unresolved V gene in the studies checked, with the rest unexplained. The sample table contains more than 150,000 clones; only one count was recorded for roughly 92% of them. The ten largest make up more than 2% of the sample.

The receptor chain draws on TRBV27 and TRBJ2-1; the D region possibly corresponds to TRBD2 (6 bases align). The sequencing sample was made of blood. This sequence originates from a man aged 45-60 years in good health. The CDR3 region reads CASSLGLRRGEQFF. The DNA reads as follows: TGTGCCAGCAGTTTAGGTCTGCGGCGGGGTGAGCAGTTCTTC.